Listed below are T cell receptor beta chains from one sample, sequenced in a study of shared T cell receptors in the human thymus. Only in-frame clones appear in the TCRdb table, and some are missing; sequencing was by immunoSEQ multiplex PCR. The table records some 640,000 clones, more than 70% of them present only once. These data were also filed under a second study, of human thymus T cells.

The sequencing sample was made of thymocytes. The receptors stem from a boy under two years old with a congenital heart defect. The CDR3 runs from the conserved cysteine through the conserved F or W. Fields, in order: CDR3 protein, CDR3 DNA, clone size, V gene, J gene, D gene. The D gene is left open where the match is weak. Clone size is given for some rows only: seen once, a few or many times, or a class if the clone is expanded.

cdr3_aa: CASSQDLTAGNTIYF; cdr3_nt: TGTGCCAGCAGCCAAGACCTAACAGCTGGAAACACCATATATTTT; clone_size: few; v_call: TRBV14; j_call: TRBJ1-3; d_call: NA
cdr3_aa: CASSSIRDRGHGDNEQFF; cdr3_nt: TGTGCCAGCAGCTCAATCCGGGACAGGGGGCATGGAGACAATGAGCAGTTCTTC; clone_size: NA; v_call: TRBV13; j_call: TRBJ2-1; d_call: TRBD1
cdr3_aa: CASSLSRDRENQPQHF; cdr3_nt: TGTGCCAGCAGCTTGTCCCGGGACAGGGAGAATCAGCCCCAGCATTTT; clone_size: NA; v_call: TRBV7-9; j_call: TRBJ1-5; d_call: TRBD1
cdr3_aa: CASSQRTGQDTIYF; cdr3_nt: TGCGCCAGCAGCCAGCGGACAGGTCAGGACACCATATATTTT; clone_size: NA; v_call: TRBV4-3; j_call: TRBJ1-3; d_call: TRBD1
cdr3_aa: CASRRGLQLNYEQYF; cdr3_nt: TGTGCCAGCAGACGAGGACTACAACTAAACTACGAGCAGTACTTC; clone_size: NA; v_call: TRBV6-5; j_call: TRBJ2-7; d_call: NA
cdr3_aa: CASSLLAGGPIGELFF; cdr3_nt: TGTGCCAGCAGCTTACTAGCGGGAGGGCCCATCGGGGAGCTGTTTTTT; clone_size: NA; v_call: TRBV11-2; j_call: TRBJ2-2; d_call: TRBD2
cdr3_aa: CASSEVGGPGQPQHF; cdr3_nt: TGTGCCAGCAGTGAAGTTGGGGGCCCCGGGCAGCCCCAGCATTTT; clone_size: NA; v_call: TRBV2; j_call: TRBJ1-5; d_call: NA
cdr3_aa: CASSRKTGTVNTEAFF; cdr3_nt: TGTGCCAGCAGCCGAAAAACCGGGACAGTGAACACTGAAGCTTTCTTT; clone_size: NA; v_call: TRBV11-2; j_call: TRBJ1-1; d_call: TRBD1
cdr3_aa: CSVARGRDTQYF; cdr3_nt: TGCAGCGTAGCCAGGGGGCGTGATACGCAGTATTTT; clone_size: NA; v_call: TRBV29-1; j_call: TRBJ2-3; d_call: TRBD1
cdr3_aa: CAWRDRGMNTEAFF; cdr3_nt: TGTGCCTGGAGGGACAGGGGGATGAACACTGAAGCTTTCTTT; clone_size: NA; v_call: TRBV30; j_call: TRBJ1-1; d_call: TRBD1
cdr3_aa: CASIQRDSSYEQYF; cdr3_nt: TGTGCCAGCATCCAACGGGACAGCTCCTACGAGCAGTACTTC; clone_size: NA; v_call: TRBV6-1; j_call: TRBJ2-7; d_call: TRBD1
cdr3_aa: CASSPREPVCLQWKQFF; cdr3_nt: TGTGCCAGCTCACCCAGGGAACCAGTATGCCTCCAATGGAAGCAGTTCTTC; clone_size: NA; v_call: TRBV18; j_call: TRBJ2-1; d_call: NA
cdr3_aa: CASSQDSRERGATDTQYF; cdr3_nt: TGCGCCAGCAGCCAAGATAGCCGAGAGCGGGGGGCCACAGATACGCAGTATTTT; clone_size: NA; v_call: TRBV4-3; j_call: TRBJ2-3; d_call: TRBD2
cdr3_aa: CASSLKPRAGTNYGYTF; cdr3_nt: TGTGCCAGCAGTTTAAAACCCAGGGCGGGGACTAACTATGGCTACACCTTC; clone_size: few; v_call: TRBV28; j_call: TRBJ1-2; d_call: NA
cdr3_aa: CASSKGDRHNQPQHF; cdr3_nt: TGTGCCAGCAGCAAAGGGGACAGACACAATCAGCCCCAGCATTTT; clone_size: once; v_call: TRBV21-1; j_call: TRBJ1-5; d_call: NA
cdr3_aa: CASTRSGTSYGEQFF; cdr3_nt: TGTGCCAGCACGCGTTCCGGGACTAGTTACGGTGAGCAGTTCTTC; clone_size: NA; v_call: TRBV5-4; j_call: TRBJ2-1; d_call: TRBD2